This T cell receptor beta chain emerged from a study of response to subunit inactivated influenza vaccine. The CDR3 runs 13 residues. Trimming cost V 1 base and J 9 bases, with 10 bases left between them. Looked up from germline, CDR1 is SGHTA and CDR2 is FQGNSA. TCRdb fed the RT-PCR reads into MiXCR, producing one record per CDR3 protein. The data contain more than 700,000 distinct CDR3 sequences, 20% to 25% of them singletons. The source is a man aged 45-65 years who received an inactivated influenza vaccine. V is TRBV7-2 and J is TRBJ1-5; D is unresolved. Material: PBMCs from blood, obtained about 5 days after vaccination. Here the CDR3 reads CASSLGQSRPQHF. CDR3 in DNA: TGTGCCAGCAGCTTAGGACAAAGTCGGCCCCAGCATTTT.